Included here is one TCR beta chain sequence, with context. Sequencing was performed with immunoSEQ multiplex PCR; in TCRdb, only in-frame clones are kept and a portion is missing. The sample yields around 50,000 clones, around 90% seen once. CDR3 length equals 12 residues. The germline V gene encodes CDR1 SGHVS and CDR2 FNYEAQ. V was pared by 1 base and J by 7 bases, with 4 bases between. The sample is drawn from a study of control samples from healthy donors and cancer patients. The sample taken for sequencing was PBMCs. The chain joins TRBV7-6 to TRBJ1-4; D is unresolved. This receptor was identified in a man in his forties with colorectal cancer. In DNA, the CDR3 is TGTGCCAGCAGCTTAGTTTTTGAAAAACTGTTTTTT. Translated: CASSLVFEKLFF.